This T cell receptor beta chain was sequenced for a study of cytomegalovirus exposure and HLA in healthy donors. In the PCR, 60 Vbeta and 13 Jbeta primers were used. Generated by immunoSEQ multiplex PCR, the TCRdb table keeps only in-frame clones and is missing some. The profile shows over 75,000 clones, about 79% of them singletons. As for this clone: Its specificity is not known.

Study-wide results and limits: Specificity for CMV antigens was confirmed in vitro for a few of the CMV-associated chains. Association of under 20,000 TCR beta sequences with HLA alleles was found at 0.05 false discovery rate in a later analysis.

The material sequenced was PBMCs. This clonotype originated in a male donor in good health and CMV-seropositive.

The CDR3 bases are TGTGCCTGGAGCCCCCAAGACAGGGTCGGGTATGGCTACACCTTC. Amino acid sequence: CAWSPQDRVGYGYTF. The genes are TRBV30 and TRBJ1-2; 7 nucleotides match TRBD1. The germline V gene encodes CDR1 GTSNPN and CDR2 SVGIG (reference sequence). The CDR3 covers 15 residues. Trimming took 3 bases from V and 5 from J; bases not matched to a gene: 12.